This T cell receptor (beta chain) was captured by sequencing in a study of CD8+CD57+ T cells in acquired aplastic anemia. Study at large: Mean yield of DNA from sorted CD4+ and CD8+ cells was approximately 3 ug.

TCR beta VDJ and CDR3 profiles were obtained from a genomic DNA template. From the reads, TCRdb called clonotypes with MiXCR, one entry per CDR3 protein. The sample consists of 150,000 to 200,000 distinct CDR3 sequences, just under 45% of them appearing once. Study observations and caveats: Researchers report that 25 to 30 CD8+ CDR3 sequences appeared in both patients and controls.

Comment on this clonotype: The antigen is unknown.

The V gene lost 8 bases and the J gene lost 2 bases, with 6 bases spanning the gap. The germline CDR1 and CDR2 sequences are SEHNR and FQNEAQ (reference sequence). This CDR3 comprises 11 residues. The TCR sequence derives from a human donor in good health. Sequenced material: sorted CD4+, CD8+, or CD8+CD57+ T cells (not recorded which) from PBMCs. The J gene is TRBJ1-1, the V gene TRBV7-9, with D perhaps TRBD1 (5 bases). The CDR3 here is CASGGNTEAFF. CDR3 sequence (DNA): TGTGCCAGCGGGGGAAACACTGAAGCTTTCTTT.